Listed here are 12 T cell receptor beta chains from one sample, sequenced in a study of cytomegalovirus exposure and HLA in healthy donors. Sequencing was performed with immunoSEQ multiplex PCR; in TCRdb, only in-frame clones are kept and a portion is missing. The data show under 200,000 clones, approximately 78% seen once. The material sequenced was PBMCs. The receptors stem from a woman in her twenties or thirties in good health and CMV-seronegative.

This clone turned up a few times. This chain connects TRBV5-1 to TRBJ1-2; 7 nucleotides match TRBD1. The germline V gene has CDR1 SGHRS and CDR2 YFSETQ. J lost 3 bases, V lost 5 bases, and 7 bases had no gene match. This CDR3 contains 14 residues. The CDR3 protein is CASRHLTGDYGYTF. Here the CDR3 DNA reads TGCGCCAGCAGACACCTAACAGGGGACTATGGCTACACCTTC.

The rearrangement uses TRBV7-8 and TRBJ1-3, with D perhaps TRBD1 (6 bases). This CDR3 has 15 residues. Germline loops: CDR1 SGHVS, CDR2 FQNEAQ. V lost 5 bases to trimming and J lost 0 bases, with 11 bases between them. CDR3 loop: CASSLEQGSGNTIYF. The CDR3 region has the DNA TGTGCCAGCAGCCTAGAACAGGGCTCTGGAAACACCATATATTTT.

The V call is TRBV28, the J call TRBJ1-6; D might be TRBD1 (5 bases). With 5 bases removed from V and 14 bases from J, the gap between germline ends came to 13 bases. Germline assignment: CDR1 MDHEN and CDR2 SYDVKM. The CDR3 contains 12 residues. The CDR3 reads CASSEGLRSLHF. The CDR3 DNA follows: TGTGCCAGCAGTGAGGGACTCCGTTCCCTCCACTTT. Full variable domain (missing parts from reference TRBV28 and TRBJ1-6): DVKVTQSSRYLVKRTGEKVFLECVQDMDHENMFWYRQDPGLGLRLIYFSYDVKMKEKGDIPEGYSVSREKKERFSLILESASTNQTSMYLCASSEGLRSLHFGNGTRLTVT.

V gene TRBV7-3 combines with J gene TRBJ2-3, with 7 positions matching TRBD1. The V and J ends lost 2 bases and 1 base, in that order; junction bases with no gene match: 3. Germline CDR1 and CDR2: SGHTA and FQGTGA. The CDR3 runs 15 residues. The CDR3 region is CASSLVGTGTDTQYF. CDR3 nucleotides: TGTGCCAGCAGCTTAGTCGGGACAGGCACAGATACGCAGTATTTT.

The gene calls are TRBV5-4 and TRBJ1-3; maybe TRBD1 (6 bases). V shed 2 bases and J shed 0 bases, with 9 bases lying between them. CDR3 length equals 15 residues. CDR1 SGHNT and CDR2 YYREEE come from the germline V gene (reference sequence). CDR3 residues: CASSFLGGSGNTIYF. CDR3 DNA: TGTGCCAGCAGCTTTCTAGGGGGCTCTGGAAACACCATATATTTT. Variable domain in full (rest from reference TRBV5-4 and TRBJ1-3): ETGVTQSPTHLIKTRGQQVTLRCSSQSGHNTVSWYQQALGQGPQFIFQYYREEENGRGNFPPRFSGLQFPNYSSELNVNALELDDSALYLCASSFLGGSGNTIYFGEGSWLTVV.

V gene TRBV19 combines with J gene TRBJ1-5; 10 positions agree with TRBD1. The CDR3 extends over 16 amino acids. The J segment lost 2 bases and the V segment lost 4 bases, leaving 5 bases of the junction unmatched. The germline V gene has CDR1 LNHDA and CDR2 SQIVND (reference sequence). The CDR3 loop is CASSRQGARGNQPQHF. Written as DNA, the CDR3 is TGTGCCAGTAGTAGACAGGGGGCTCGAGGCAATCAGCCCCAGCATTTT.

CDR3 in DNA: TGTGCCAGCAGCCCCAAGGGCGGGATGAACACTGAAGCTTTCTTT. Its protein product is CASSPKGGMNTEAFF. The chain employs TRBV7-9 and TRBJ1-1; no reliable D call. V lost 5 bases to trimming and J lost 0 bases, with 13 bases between them. Germline V gene sequence: CDR1 SEHNR, CDR2 FQNEAQ (reference sequence). The CDR3 runs to 15 residues.

The rearrangement uses TRBV11-3 and TRBJ2-3; D is ambiguous. The germline V and J ends were trimmed by 3 bases and 6 bases, with 13 bases remaining between them. The CDR3 spans 14 residues. Germline CDR1 reads SGHNT; CDR2 reads YENEEA. The CDR3 bases are TGTGCCAGCAGCTTCGAGTTGATTGGTGATACGCAGTATTTT. This codes for CASSFELIGDTQYF.

V gene TRBV27 combines with J gene TRBJ2-7, with 7 bases matching TRBD2. V gave up 3 bases and J gave up 3 bases; unmatched junction bases: 8. CDR3 length: 15 amino acids. Germline CDR1 and CDR2: MNHEY and SMNVEV (reference sequence). The CDR3 spells CASSFSSGSNYEQYF. The CDR3 DNA follows: TGTGCCAGCAGTTTCTCTAGCGGCAGTAACTACGAGCAGTACTTC.

The J gene is TRBJ1-1, the V gene TRBV19; D not certain. V was pared by 6 bases and J by 8 bases, with 13 bases between. The CDR3 has 12 residues. CDR1 and CDR2 (germline): LNHDA, SQIVND (reference sequence). For the CDR3, the DNA is TGTGCCAGTAGCCCCACGAGCGGGGAAGCTTTCTTT. Protein: CASSPTSGEAFF.

This chain links TRBV6-1 with TRBJ2-7; 10 bases align to TRBD2. Unmatched junction bases numbered 8, after V lost 4 bases and J lost 5 bases. Per the germline V gene, CDR1 is MNHNS and CDR2 is SASEGT. The CDR3 runs to 15 residues. The CDR3 nucleotides read TGTGCCAGCAGTGCTCTAGCGGGGGCCGGGCACGAGCAGTACTTC. This codes for CASSALAGAGHEQYF.

J is TRBJ1-2 and V is TRBV7-2; D is possibly TRBD1 (6 bases). This CDR3 spans 15 amino acids. Trimming removed 0 bases at V and 4 bases at J, with 12 bases between. CDR1 and CDR2 (germline): SGHTA, FQGNSA. DNA for the CDR3: TGTGCCAGCAGCTTAGCCGCAGGGGCCGGCTATGGCTACACCTTC. Translating it yields CASSLAAGAGYGYTF. Full variable domain (remainder filled in from reference TRBV7-2 and TRBJ1-2): GAGVSQSPSNKVTEKGKDVELRCDPISGHTALYWYRQSLGQGLEFLIYFQGNSAPDKSGLPSDRFSAERTGGSVSTLTIQRTQQEDSAVYLCASSLAAGAGYGYTFGSGTRLTVV.